This T cell receptor beta chain was retrieved from a study of T-cell reconstitution after alpha-beta-depleted transplantation in children. About this clonotype itself: Its matching antigen is unknown.

During its preparation, the TCRbeta library received unique molecular identifiers. TCRdb reprocessed the PCR reads with MiXCR, giving one entry per CDR3 protein. Of 4,000 to 6,000 distinct CDR3 sequences in the sample, about 26% were seen once. General study points: Where alpha-beta T cells came from about two months after transplant was reportedly several hundred expanded graft clones. At one year after transplant, newly produced T cells mostly accounted for T-cell counts and diversity.

CDR3 size: 19 residues. Germline CDR1 is MNHEY and CDR2 is SMNVEV (reference sequence). The material sequenced was PBMCs, mostly from graft donor cells, taken 60 days after TCRalphabeta/CD19-depleted stem cell transplant. This sequence originates from a male patient under 10 years old who had a stem cell transplant for acute lymphoblastic leukemia, so the T cells may come from the graft donor. The V gene is TRBV27, the J gene TRBJ2-1; 14 bases line up with TRBD2. The CDR3 sequence is CVSSSSGLAGVGTYNEQFF. As DNA, the CDR3 is TGTGTTAGCAGTTCATCGGGACTAGCGGGAGTGGGGACCTACAATGAGCAGTTCTTC.